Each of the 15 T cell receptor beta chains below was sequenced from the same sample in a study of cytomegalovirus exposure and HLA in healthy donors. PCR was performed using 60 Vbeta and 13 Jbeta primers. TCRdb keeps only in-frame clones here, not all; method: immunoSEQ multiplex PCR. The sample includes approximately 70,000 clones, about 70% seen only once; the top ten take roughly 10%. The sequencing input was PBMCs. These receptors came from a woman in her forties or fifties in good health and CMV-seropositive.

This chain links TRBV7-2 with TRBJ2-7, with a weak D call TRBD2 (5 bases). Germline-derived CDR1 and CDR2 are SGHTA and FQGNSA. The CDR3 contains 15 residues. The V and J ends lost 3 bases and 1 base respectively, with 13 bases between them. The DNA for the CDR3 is TGTGCCAGCAGCTTTGGGCCCGGGGATTCCTACGAGCAGTACTTC. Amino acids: CASSFGPGDSYEQYF.

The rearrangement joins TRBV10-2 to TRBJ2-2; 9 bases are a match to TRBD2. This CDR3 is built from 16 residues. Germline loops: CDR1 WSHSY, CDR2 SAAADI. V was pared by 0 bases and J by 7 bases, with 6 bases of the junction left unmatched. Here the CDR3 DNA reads TGCGCCAGCAGTGAGTCTGCGGGGGGGCCCGACGGGGAGCTGTTTTTT. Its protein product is CASSESAGGPDGELFF.

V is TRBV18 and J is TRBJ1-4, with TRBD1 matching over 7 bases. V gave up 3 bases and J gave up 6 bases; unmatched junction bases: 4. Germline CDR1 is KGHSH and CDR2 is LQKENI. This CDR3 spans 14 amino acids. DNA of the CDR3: TGTGCCAGCTCACCGGCAGGGGGAGATGAAAAACTGTTTTTT. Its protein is CASSPAGGDEKLFF.

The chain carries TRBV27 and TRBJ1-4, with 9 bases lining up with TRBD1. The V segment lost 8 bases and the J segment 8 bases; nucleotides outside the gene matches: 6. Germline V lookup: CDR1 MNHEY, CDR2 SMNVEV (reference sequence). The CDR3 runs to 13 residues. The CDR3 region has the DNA TGTGCCAGCCGGACAGGGGATAAGGAAAAACTGTTTTTT. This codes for CASRTGDKEKLFF.

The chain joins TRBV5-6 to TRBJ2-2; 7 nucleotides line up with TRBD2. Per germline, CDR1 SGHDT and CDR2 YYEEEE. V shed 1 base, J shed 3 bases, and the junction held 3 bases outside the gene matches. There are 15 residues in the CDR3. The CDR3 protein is CASSLSRGDTGELFF. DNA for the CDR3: TGTGCCAGCAGCTTGTCACGGGGGGACACCGGGGAGCTGTTTTTT.

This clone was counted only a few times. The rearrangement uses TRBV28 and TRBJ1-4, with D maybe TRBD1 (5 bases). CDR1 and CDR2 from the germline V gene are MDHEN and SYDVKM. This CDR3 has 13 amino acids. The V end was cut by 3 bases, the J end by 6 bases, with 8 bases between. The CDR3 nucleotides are TGTGCCAGCAGTTTGGGCAGGGATGAAAAACTGTTTTTT. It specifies CASSLGRDEKLFF.

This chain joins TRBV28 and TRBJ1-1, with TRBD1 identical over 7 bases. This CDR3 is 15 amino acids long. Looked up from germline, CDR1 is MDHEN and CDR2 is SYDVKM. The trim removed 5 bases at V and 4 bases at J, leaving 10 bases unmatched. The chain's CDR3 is CASSARQGVVTEAFF. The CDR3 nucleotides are TGTGCCAGCAGTGCACGCCAGGGGGTCGTCACTGAAGCTTTCTTT.

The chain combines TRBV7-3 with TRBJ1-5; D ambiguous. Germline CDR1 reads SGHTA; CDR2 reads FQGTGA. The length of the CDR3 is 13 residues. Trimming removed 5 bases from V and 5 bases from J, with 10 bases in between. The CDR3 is CASSPGPDQPQHF. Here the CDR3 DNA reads TGTGCCAGCAGCCCTGGGCCCGATCAGCCCCAGCATTTT.

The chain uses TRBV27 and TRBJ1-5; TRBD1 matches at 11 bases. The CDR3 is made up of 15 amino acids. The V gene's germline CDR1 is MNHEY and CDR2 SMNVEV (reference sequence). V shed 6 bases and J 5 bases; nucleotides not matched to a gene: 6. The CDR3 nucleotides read TGTGCCAGCAGACACGGACAGGGGGCGGATCAGCCCCAGCATTTT. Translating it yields CASRHGQGADQPQHF.

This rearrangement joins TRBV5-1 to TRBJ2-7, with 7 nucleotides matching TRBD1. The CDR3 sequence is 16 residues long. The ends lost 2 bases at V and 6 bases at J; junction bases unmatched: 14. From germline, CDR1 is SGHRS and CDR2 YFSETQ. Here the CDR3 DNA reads TGCGCCAGCAGCTTACTTCCCCCTACGACAGGGACCGAGCAGTACTTC. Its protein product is CASSLLPPTTGTEQYF.

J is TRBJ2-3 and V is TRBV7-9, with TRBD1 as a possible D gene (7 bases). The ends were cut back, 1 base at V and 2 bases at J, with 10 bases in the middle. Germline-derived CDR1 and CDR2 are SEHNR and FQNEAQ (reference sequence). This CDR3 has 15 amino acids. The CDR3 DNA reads TGTGCCAGCAGCTTAGGACAGGGACTCACAGATACGCAGTATTTT. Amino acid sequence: CASSLGQGLTDTQYF.

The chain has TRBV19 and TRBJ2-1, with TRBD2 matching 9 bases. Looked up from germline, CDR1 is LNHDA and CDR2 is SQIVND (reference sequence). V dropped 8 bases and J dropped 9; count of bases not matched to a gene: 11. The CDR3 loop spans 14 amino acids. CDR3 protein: CASGGGGRALEQFF. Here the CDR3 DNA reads TGTGCCAGTGGCGGGGGCGGGAGGGCCCTTGAGCAGTTCTTC.

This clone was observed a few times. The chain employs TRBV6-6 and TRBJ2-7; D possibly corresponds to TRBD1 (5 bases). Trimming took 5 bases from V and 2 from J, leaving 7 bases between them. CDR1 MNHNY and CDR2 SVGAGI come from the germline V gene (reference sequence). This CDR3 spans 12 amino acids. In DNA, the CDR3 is TGTGCCAGCAGTACAGGAGCCTACGAGCAGTACTTC. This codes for CASSTGAYEQYF.

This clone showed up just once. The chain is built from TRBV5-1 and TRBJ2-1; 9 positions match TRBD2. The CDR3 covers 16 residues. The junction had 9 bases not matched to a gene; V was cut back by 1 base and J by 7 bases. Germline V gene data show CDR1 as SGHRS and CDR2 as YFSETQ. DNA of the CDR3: TGCGCCAGCAGCTTGAATCCGCGGGGGGGCTTTAATGAGCAGTTCTTC. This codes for CASSLNPRGGFNEQFF.

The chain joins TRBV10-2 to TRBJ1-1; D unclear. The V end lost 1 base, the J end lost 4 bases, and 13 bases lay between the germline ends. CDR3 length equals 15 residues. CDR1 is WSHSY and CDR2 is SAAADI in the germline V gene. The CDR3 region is CASSELGGRGTEAFF. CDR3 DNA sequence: TGCGCCAGCAGTGAGTTAGGAGGGCGCGGCACTGAAGCTTTCTTT.